The source of this T cell receptor beta chain is a study of T-cell reconstitution after alpha-beta-depleted transplantation in children. This CDR3 spans 13 amino acids. The V and J ends lost 4 bases and 2 bases, in that order; junction bases with no gene match: 3. CDR1 and CDR2 from the germline V gene are SQVTM and ANQGSEA. In its sample, this clonotype was seen a few times. The antigen is unknown. Notes on the study in general: At around two months after transplant, the alpha-beta T cells were reportedly derived from several hundred expanded clones that came from non-depleted graft cells. Most T-cell counts and diversity one year after the transplant came from T cells that were newly produced. Recipient T cells and thymic progenitors that survived gave rise to the high TCRbeta diversity observed at day 60 in some patients.

A TCRbeta library incorporating unique molecular identifiers was prepared. One entry per CDR3 protein results from TCRdb running MiXCR on the PCR reads. Of roughly 340,000 distinct CDR3 sequences listed, around 15% are singletons. The specimen comprised PBMCs, mostly from graft donor cells, sampled 360 days after TCRalphabeta/CD19-depleted stem cell transplant. This TCR was sampled from a male patient aged 2 to 9 who had a stem cell transplant for acute lymphoblastic leukemia, so the T cells may come from the graft donor. The V call is TRBV29-1, the J call TRBJ2-5; 8 nucleotides align to TRBD1. The CDR3 DNA reads as TGCAGCGTTGGGACAGGGACACAAGAGACCCAGTACTTC. It translates to CSVGTGTQETQYF. Together with reference TRBV29-1 and TRBJ2-5, the CDR3 gives the full variable domain: SAVISQKPSRDICQRGTSLTIQCQVDSQVTMMFWYRQQPGQSLTLIATANQGSEATYESGFVIDKFPISRPNLTFSTLTVSNMSPEDSSIYLCSVGTGTQETQYFGPGTRLLVL.